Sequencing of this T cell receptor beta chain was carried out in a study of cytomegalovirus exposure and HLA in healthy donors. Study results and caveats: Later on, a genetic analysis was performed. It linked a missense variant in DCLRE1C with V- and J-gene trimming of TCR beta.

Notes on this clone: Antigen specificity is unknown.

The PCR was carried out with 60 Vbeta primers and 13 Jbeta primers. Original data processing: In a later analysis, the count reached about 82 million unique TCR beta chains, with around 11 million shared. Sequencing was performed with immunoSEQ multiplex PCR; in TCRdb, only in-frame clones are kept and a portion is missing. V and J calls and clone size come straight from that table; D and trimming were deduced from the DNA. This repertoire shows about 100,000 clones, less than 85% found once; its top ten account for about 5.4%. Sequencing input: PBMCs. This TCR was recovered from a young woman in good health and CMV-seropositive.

Written as DNA, the CDR3 is TGTGCCTGGAGTCCGGGACAGTCCAATCAGCCCCAGCATTTT. Translating it yields CAWSPGQSNQPQHF. This chain joins TRBV30 and TRBJ1-5; 7 bases align to TRBD1. Germline V gives CDR1 GTSNPN, CDR2 SVGIG (reference sequence). The CDR3 is 14 amino acids. V dropped 2 bases and J dropped 3; count of bases not matched to a gene: 4.